The 32 T cell receptor beta chains in this list originate from one sample, sequenced in a study of Graves' ophthalmopathy and Graves' hyperthyroidism. Amplifying from RNA transcripts, the study obtained TCR beta CDR3 regions. HTBI primers were used in a first-round RT-PCR, which preceded a second-round multiplex PCR. TCRdb called the multiplex PCR reads again in MiXCR, with one record for every CDR3 protein. The sample records 350,000 to 400,000 distinct CDR3 sequences, roughly 15% being singletons. Sequencing input: peripheral blood. Receptor source: a woman under 30 with stable Graves' hyperthyroidism.

The chain combines TRBV28 with TRBJ2-7, with TRBD1 identical over 9 bases. The V gene end was trimmed by 2 bases and the J gene end by 4 bases; junction bases not matched to a gene: 15. The CDR3 covers 18 residues. From germline, CDR1 is MDHEN and CDR2 SYDVKM. CDR3 in amino acids: CASSLQRPGQGGVYEQYF. The CDR3 nucleotides are TGTGCCAGCAGTTTACAGCGACCGGGACAGGGCGGTGTTTACGAGCAGTACTTC.

The CDR3 nucleotides are TGCAGTGCTAGTGAGCAGGGCGCGCGATCACCCCTCCACTTT. Translation gives CSASEQGARSPLHF. The chain carries TRBV20-1 and TRBJ1-6; D is perhaps TRBD1 (5 bases). Per the germline V gene, CDR1 is DFQATT and CDR2 is SNEGSKA (reference sequence). The V and J ends lost 3 bases and 10 bases respectively, with 16 bases between them. This CDR3 has 14 residues.

In this sample, this clonotype turned up many times. The chain carries TRBV19 and TRBJ1-2; D unresolved. Germline V gene data show CDR1 as LNHDA and CDR2 as SQIVND (reference sequence). V was clipped by 3 bases and J by 5 bases, with 10 bases between them. CDR3 length: 13 amino acids. CDR3 in DNA: TGTGCCAGTAGTATTCGGGAACTATATGGCTACACCTTC. It translates to CASSIRELYGYTF.

This clonotype has a count of ten or more. The chain combines TRBV20-1 with TRBJ1-5; D may be TRBD1 (6 bases). The length of the CDR3 is 15 residues. The germline gives CDR1 DFQATT, CDR2 SNEGSKA (reference sequence). V was cut by 3 bases and J by 5 bases, with 17 bases left in between. The CDR3 is CSASRGASGDQPQHF. DNA of the CDR3: TGCAGTGCTAGTCGGGGGGCGTCGGGCGATCAGCCCCAGCATTTT.

This rearrangement joins TRBV11-2 to TRBJ1-1, with D tentatively TRBD1 (5 bases). Looked up from germline, CDR1 is SGHAT and CDR2 is FQNNGV. There are 17 residues in the CDR3. V lost 0 bases, J lost 1 base, and 15 bases lay in between. The CDR3 sequence is CASSLDRRVTTNTEAFF. Written as DNA, the CDR3 is TGTGCCAGCAGCTTAGATCGCAGGGTGACTACGAACACTGAAGCTTTCTTT.

This clonotype came up a few times. This chain joins TRBV4-2 and TRBJ1-2; 8 bases map to TRBD1. Germline V gene sequence: CDR1 LGHNA, CDR2 YNFKEQ. The CDR3 spans 16 residues. V was pared by 0 bases and J by 1 base, with 4 bases of the junction left unmatched. CDR3 region: CASSQETGALNYGYTF. CDR3 bases: TGTGCCAGCAGCCAAGAGACAGGGGCCCTTAACTATGGCTACACCTTC.

This sequence joins TRBV6-1 and TRBJ1-5; 7 bases map to TRBD1. This CDR3 is built from 15 residues. Germline CDR1 and CDR2: MNHNS and SASEGT. The V gene end was trimmed by 4 bases and the J gene end by 3 bases; junction bases not matched to a gene: 6. For the CDR3, the DNA is TGTGCCAGCAGTGCCTACAGGGGTCACAATCAGCCCCAGCATTTT. Translating it yields CASSAYRGHNQPQHF.

This clonotype was seen more than once but under ten times. The rearrangement joins TRBV7-9 to TRBJ2-7; a weak D match, TRBD1 (5 bases). Trimming left V 1 base short and J 7 bases short, with 11 bases between. Per germline, CDR1 SEHNR and CDR2 FQNEAQ (reference sequence). This CDR3 contains 13 residues. Here the CDR3 DNA reads TGTGCCAGCAGCTTAGAGACAGTTCGGGAGCAGTACTTC. Protein sequence: CASSLETVREQYF.

This clonotype was recorded once. The chain carries TRBV5-1 and TRBJ2-2; 8 bases are shared with TRBD1. This CDR3 spans 16 amino acids. From germline, CDR1 is SGHRS and CDR2 YFSETQ. Unmatched junction bases numbered 6, after V lost 1 base and J lost 4 bases. The CDR3 is CASSLRGQGGTGELFF. In DNA, the CDR3 is TGCGCCAGCAGCTTGCGCGGACAGGGTGGCACCGGGGAGCTGTTTTTT.

This clonotype was detected many times. This rearrangement joins TRBV20-1 to TRBJ2-5, with 10 nucleotides matching TRBD1. The V segment lost 6 bases and the J segment 1 base; nucleotides outside the gene matches: 2. In germline, CDR1 is DFQATT, CDR2 SNEGSKA (reference sequence). The CDR3 is made up of 13 amino acids. In DNA, the CDR3 is TGCAGTGCGAGGACAGGGGGCCAAGAGACCCAGTACTTC. Residues: CSARTGGQETQYF.

This clonotype was recorded a few times. The chain employs TRBV5-1 and TRBJ2-7; 9 positions agree with TRBD2. Germline V gives CDR1 SGHRS, CDR2 YFSETQ. The junction had 10 bases not matched to a gene; V was cut back by 6 bases and J by 6 bases. This CDR3 region has 14 residues. The CDR3 spells CASTRSGGPAEQYF. In DNA, the CDR3 is TGCGCCAGCACCCGAAGCGGGGGGCCGGCCGAGCAGTACTTC.

The V call is TRBV6-1, the J call TRBJ1-6; a weak D match, TRBD1 (5 bases). Germline V CDR1 and CDR2: MNHNS, SASEGT. The CDR3 is 17 residues long. Trimming removed 4 bases from V and 7 bases from J, with 20 bases in between. CDR3 sequence: CASSAQGQKGRNSPLHF. CDR3 nucleotides: TGTGCCAGCAGTGCCCAAGGACAAAAGGGAAGGAATTCACCCCTCCACTTT.

There are many counts of this clonotype. V and J are TRBV14 and TRBJ1-6, with 9 bases lining up with TRBD1. This CDR3 comprises 15 residues. Germline CDR1 SGHDN, CDR2 FVKESK. Unmatched junction bases numbered 3, after V lost 3 bases and J lost 6 bases. The CDR3 spells CASSHLGQGNSPLHF. The DNA of the CDR3 is TGTGCCAGCAGCCATTTGGGACAGGGTAATTCACCCCTCCACTTT.

This clonotype appeared many times. This chain links TRBV10-3 with TRBJ1-2; TRBD1 matches 7 bases. The germline gives CDR1 ENHRY, CDR2 SYGVKD. The CDR3 consists of 17 residues. V shed 6 bases, J shed 4 bases, and the junction held 17 bases outside the gene matches. Written as DNA, the CDR3 is TGTGCCATCAGGAATAAACACGACAGGGCCACGTCCTATGGCTACACCTTC. Residues: CAIRNKHDRATSYGYTF.

This clonotype was seen repeatedly, ten times or more. The chain joins TRBV28 to TRBJ1-1; D is perhaps TRBD1 (6 bases). The CDR3 loop spans 13 amino acids. From germline, CDR1 is MDHEN and CDR2 SYDVKM. Trimming took off 6 bases at V and 4 bases at J, with 12 bases between the two ends. CDR3: CASRKLTGTEAFF. CDR3 bases: TGTGCCAGCAGAAAACTGACAGGCACTGAAGCTTTCTTT. Together with reference TRBV28 and TRBJ1-1, the CDR3 gives the full variable domain: DVKVTQSSRYLVKRTGEKVFLECVQDMDHENMFWYRQDPGLGLRLIYFSYDVKMKEKGDIPEGYSVSREKKERFSLILESASTNQTSMYLCASRKLTGTEAFFGQGTRLTVV.

There are many counts of this clonotype. The V gene is TRBV6-2 or TRBV6-3, the J gene TRBJ1-1; TRBD1 aligns across 7 bases. Germline V gene lookup returns CDR1 MNHEY and CDR2 SVGEGT. The ends lost 7 bases at V and 8 bases at J; junction bases unmatched: 4. This CDR3 region has 11 residues. DNA of the CDR3: TGTGCCAGCACCCAGGGGGAAGAAGCTTTCTTT. Protein: CASTQGEEAFF.

This clonotype has more than one count but fewer than ten. The genes are TRBV4-1 and TRBJ2-5; 9 positions agree with TRBD2. Losses at the gene ends were 1 base for V and 5 bases for J; bases not matched to a gene: 14. Germline V gene data show CDR1 as MGHRA and CDR2 as YSYEKL. The CDR3 has 18 amino acids. CDR3 DNA sequence: TGCGCCAGCAGCCAAGTCCCCTTTAGCGGGGGTCAAAAGGAGACCCAGTACTTC. The encoded protein is CASSQVPFSGGQKETQYF.

At least ten counts were recorded for this clonotype. V is TRBV11-2 and J is TRBJ2-5; a weak D match, TRBD1 (5 bases). The V gene lost 3 bases and the J gene lost 7 bases, with 15 bases spanning the gap. The CDR3 runs to 14 residues. CDR1 is SGHAT and CDR2 is FQNNGV in the germline V gene. Written as DNA, the CDR3 is TGTGCCAGCAGCTTGGAAGTTGGTAGGGGGACCCAGTACTTC. This codes for CASSLEVGRGTQYF.

The sample holds many counts of this clonotype. The chain employs TRBV28 and TRBJ2-7; D may be TRBD1 or TRBD2 (5 bases each). CDR1 and CDR2 (germline): MDHEN, SYDVKM. CDR3 length: 13 residues. V was shortened by 7 bases and J by 6 bases, with 16 bases between the two germline ends. The CDR3 sequence is CASITGTWGEQYF. Written as DNA, the CDR3 is TGTGCCAGCATCACCGGGACCTGGGGCGAGCAGTACTTC.

The table lists this clonotype with many counts. The CDR3 sequence is CASSEAGDRAGELFF. The CDR3 region has the DNA TGTGCCAGCAGTGAAGCGGGCGATAGGGCCGGGGAGCTGTTTTTT. This chain links TRBV6-1 with TRBJ2-2; D gene uncertain. Trimming removed 0 bases at V and 6 bases at J, with 11 bases between. This CDR3 is 15 amino acids long. Germline assignment: CDR1 MNHNS and CDR2 SASEGT.

This clonotype was found many times. J is TRBJ2-1 and V is TRBV20-1; D is unresolved. The CDR3 consists of 15 residues. Trimming cost V 5 bases and J 10 bases, with 24 bases left between them. Germline loops: CDR1 DFQATT, CDR2 SNEGSKA (reference sequence). Written as DNA, the CDR3 is TGCAGTGCTGATAGACGGTCGATCAAAGCTGGAGAGCAGTTCTTC. It codes for CSADRRSIKAGEQFF.

This clonotype was found many times. The chain joins TRBV11-2 to TRBJ1-1; 8 bases are shared with TRBD1. The germline V gene has CDR1 SGHAT and CDR2 FQNNGV. The CDR3 totals 15 residues. V trimming: 3 bases; J trimming: 5 bases; junction bases outside the gene matches: 8. DNA of the CDR3: TGTGCCAGCAGCTTGGAGCGGACAGGGCTAACTGAAGCTTTCTTT. Its protein is CASSLERTGLTEAFF.

This clonotype was detected ten times or more. DNA of the CDR3: TGTGCCAGCAGCCCGGGACAGAGTAACTATGGCTACACCTTC. Protein sequence: CASSPGQSNYGYTF. This rearrangement joins TRBV3-1 to TRBJ1-2, with 7 bases fitting TRBD1. With 4 bases clipped from V and 1 base from J, the junction kept 3 bases outside the gene matches. CDR3 length: 14 amino acids. Per the germline V gene, CDR1 is LGHDT and CDR2 is YNNKEL (reference sequence).

The chain uses TRBV6-2 or TRBV6-3 and TRBJ2-5; D not certain. The CDR3 runs 14 residues. V dropped 2 bases and J dropped 3 bases, with 10 bases sitting between them. Germline CDR1 is MNHEY and CDR2 is SVGEGT. The CDR3 DNA reads as TGTGCCAGCAGTTACGCAGGTCTCGAAGAGACCCAGTACTTC. This sequence encodes CASSYAGLEETQYF.

This clonotype was seen ten or more times. The genes are TRBV19 and TRBJ1-5, with D maybe TRBD1 (6 bases). Trimming took off 7 bases at V and 3 bases at J, with 16 bases between the two ends. Germline lookup yields CDR1 LNHDA and CDR2 SQIVND (reference sequence). The CDR3 totals 15 residues. Written as DNA, the CDR3 is TGTGCCAGTAAGGGGAGAGGGGGTACCAATCAGCCCCAGCATTTT. Translation gives CASKGRGGTNQPQHF.

At least ten counts were recorded for this clonotype. The gene calls are TRBV5-1 and TRBJ1-1; 8 nucleotides line up with TRBD1. This CDR3 spans 16 amino acids. Unmatched junction bases numbered 6, after V lost 0 bases and J lost 2 bases. Germline V gene data show CDR1 as SGHRS and CDR2 as YFSETQ. CDR3 nucleotide sequence: TGCGCCAGCAGCTTGGAAGGACAGGGAATAAACACTGAAGCTTTCTTT. It specifies CASSLEGQGINTEAFF.

This clonotype was seen at least ten times. The V call is TRBV27, the J call TRBJ1-1; no reliable D call. Between the trimmed V and J ends, which lost 5 bases and 6 bases, there was a span of 13 bases. The CDR3 is 13 residues long. Per germline, CDR1 MNHEY and CDR2 SMNVEV (reference sequence). The CDR3 reads CASSPRSASEAFF. The CDR3 DNA is TGTGCCAGCAGTCCGCGGTCAGCTTCTGAAGCTTTCTTT.

This clonotype was detected many times. The chain couples TRBV12-3 or TRBV12-4 to TRBJ2-4; D is possibly TRBD2 (6 bases). The V gene lost 6 bases and the J gene lost 5 bases, with 17 bases spanning the gap. There are 15 residues in the CDR3. The CDR3 region is CASSRGGTAQNIQYF. CDR3 DNA sequence: TGTGCCAGCAGCCGTGGGGGGACTGCACAAAACATTCAGTACTTC.

The chain is built from TRBV20-1 and TRBJ2-2, with a weak D call TRBD1 (6 bases). The CDR3 has 12 amino acids. Trimming removed 4 bases at V and 6 bases at J, with 9 bases between. Germline assignment: CDR1 DFQATT and CDR2 SNEGSKA (reference sequence). The CDR3 bases are TGCAGTGCTACTAAGGGGGCCGGGGAGCTGTTTTTT. It specifies CSATKGAGELFF.

This clonotype occurred many times. The chain combines TRBV6-5 with TRBJ1-5; the D is unclear. This CDR3 comprises 14 residues. Trimming pared 2 bases from V and 2 bases from J, leaving 7 bases between. Germline-derived CDR1 and CDR2 are MNHEY and SVGAGI. The CDR3 is CASSYREGNQPQHF. In DNA form, the CDR3 reads TGTGCCAGCAGTTACCGTGAGGGCAATCAGCCCCAGCATTTT.

A few counts support this clonotype. The rearrangement links TRBV20-1 to TRBJ2-5; perhaps TRBD1 as D (6 bases). V dropped 5 bases and J dropped 5 bases, with 9 bases sitting between them. The CDR3 length is 11 residues. Germline CDR1 reads DFQATT; CDR2 reads SNEGSKA (reference sequence). The CDR3 DNA reads as TGCAGTGCTGTTACAGGGGAGACCCAGTACTTC. Its translation: CSAVTGETQYF.

This clonotype showed up many times. This chain links TRBV25-1 with TRBJ1-1; perhaps TRBD1 as D (6 bases). The germline gives CDR1 MGHDK, CDR2 SYGVNS. Trimming shortened V by 3 bases and J by 4 bases, and 12 bases separated the two germline ends. The CDR3 consists of 14 residues. DNA of the CDR3: TGTGCCAGCAGTGACCACAGGGATGGCACTGAAGCTTTCTTT. It codes for CASSDHRDGTEAFF.